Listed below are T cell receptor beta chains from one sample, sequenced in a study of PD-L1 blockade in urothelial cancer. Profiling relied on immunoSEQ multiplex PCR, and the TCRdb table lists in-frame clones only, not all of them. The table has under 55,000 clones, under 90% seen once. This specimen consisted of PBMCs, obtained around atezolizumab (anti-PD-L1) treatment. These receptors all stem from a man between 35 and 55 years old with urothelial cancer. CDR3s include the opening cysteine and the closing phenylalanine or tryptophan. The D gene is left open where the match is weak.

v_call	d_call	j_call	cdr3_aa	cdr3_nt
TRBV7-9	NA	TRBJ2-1	CASSSTGGATFTYNEQFF	TGTGCCAGCAGCTCAACGGGTGGGGCTACCTTTACCTACAATGAGCAGTTCTTC
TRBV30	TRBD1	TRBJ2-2	CAWSVVFAGQGRANTGELFF	TGTGCCTGGAGTGTAGTGTTTGCAGGACAGGGGAGAGCGAACACCGGGGAGCTGTTTTTT
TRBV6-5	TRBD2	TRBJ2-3	CASSYGLAGHTDTQYF	TGTGCCAGCAGTTATGGGCTAGCGGGCCACACAGATACGCAGTATTTT
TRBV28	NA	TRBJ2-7	CASKTAGPLSYEQYF	TGTGCCAGCAAGACGGCAGGGCCGCTTTCCTACGAGCAGTACTTC
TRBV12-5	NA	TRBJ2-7	CASGLEVYEQYF	TGTGCTAGTGGTTTAGAGGTCTACGAGCAGTACTTC
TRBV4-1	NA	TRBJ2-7	CASSQATGTSYEQYF	TGCGCCAGCAGCCAGGCGACAGGGACTTCCTACGAGCAGTACTTC
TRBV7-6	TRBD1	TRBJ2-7	CASSSETGVNEQYF	TGTGCCAGCAGCTCCGAAACAGGGGTGAACGAGCAGTACTTC
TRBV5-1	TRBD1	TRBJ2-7	CASSLEGQGTYEQYF	TGCGCCAGCAGCCTTGAAGGACAGGGAACATACGAGCAGTACTTC
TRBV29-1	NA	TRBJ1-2	CSVYTGSYGYTF	TGCAGCGTTTATACAGGATCCTATGGCTACACCTTC
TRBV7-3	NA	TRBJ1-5	CASSLWPSQHF	TGTGCCAGCAGCTTATGGCCATCGCAGCATTTT
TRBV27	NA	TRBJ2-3	CASRKGGGVTDTQYF	TGTGCCAGCAGAAAAGGAGGCGGAGTCACAGATACGCAGTATTTT
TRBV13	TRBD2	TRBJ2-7	CASSWGGTAGLPGEQYF	TGTGCCAGCAGCTGGGGGGGGACGGCGGGCCTACCCGGCGAGCAGTACTTC
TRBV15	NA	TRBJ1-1	CASRAREESTEAFF	TGTGCCTCCCGAGCACGAGAGGAGTCCACTGAAGCTTTCTTT
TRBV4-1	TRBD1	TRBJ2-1	CASRQNRGRLDNEQFF	TGCGCCAGCAGACAGAACAGGGGCAGGTTGGACAATGAGCAGTTCTTC
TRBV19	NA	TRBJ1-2	CASSLQGYGYTF	TGTGCCAGTAGTTTGCAGGGCTATGGCTACACCTTC
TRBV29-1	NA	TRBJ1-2	CSVAEGANYGYTF	TGCAGCGTTGCGGAGGGCGCTAACTATGGCTACACCTTC